Listed here are 23 T cell receptor beta chains from one sample, sequenced in a study of T cells in Graves' hyperthyroidism and ophthalmopathy. The CDR3 regions of TCR beta were amplified from RNA transcripts. The HTBI primer set was used in a first-round RT-PCR of the TCR CDR3. In TCRdb, the multiplex PCR reads were re-called with MiXCR into one record per CDR3 protein. This table has more than 300,000 distinct CDR3 sequences, roughly an eighth appearing once. Specimen: blood. These receptors came from a woman younger than 30 with Graves' hyperthyroidism.

Ten or more counts support this clonotype. The rearrangement joins TRBV7-2 to TRBJ1-5; weak D call: TRBD1 (5 bases). Deletions cut 1 base from V and 4 bases from J, with 17 bases between. CDR3 length equals 17 residues. The V gene's germline CDR1 is SGHTA and CDR2 FQGNSA. The DNA for the CDR3 is TGTGCCAGCAGCTTAGAATCGTGGCAGGGACGGAATCAGCCCCAGCATTTT. This codes for CASSLESWQGRNQPQHF.

This clonotype has a count of ten or more. V and J are TRBV15 and TRBJ1-1; 7 nucleotides agree with TRBD1. The germline gives CDR1 LNHNV, CDR2 YYDKDF (reference sequence). The CDR3 contains 16 residues. Trimming at V came to 3 bases and at J to 1 base, leaving 8 bases not matched to a gene. In DNA form, the CDR3 reads TGTGCCACCAGCAGGGATTGGGCAGGGGGGAACACTGAAGCTTTCTTT. This gives the protein CATSRDWAGGNTEAFF.

This clonotype was found many times. The chain is built from TRBV7-8 and TRBJ2-1; D uncertain. Germline CDR1 and CDR2: SGHVS and FQNEAQ. V lost 2 bases and J 7 bases, leaving 12 bases between the germline ends. This CDR3 is 14 amino acids long. CDR3 sequence: CASSLRASENEQFF. CDR3 nucleotide sequence: TGTGCCAGCAGCTTACGCGCGAGCGAGAATGAGCAGTTCTTC.

The sample holds a few counts of this clonotype. The CDR3 loop reads CASSYWDSGEQYF. The CDR3 nucleotides read TGTGCCAGCAGTTACTGGGACAGTGGCGAGCAGTACTTC. V usage is TRBV6-2 or TRBV6-3 and J usage is TRBJ2-7; 7 bases map to TRBD1. Germline V CDR1 and CDR2: MNHEY, SVGEGT. V dropped 1 base and J dropped 6; count of bases not matched to a gene: 3. The CDR3 is 13 residues long.

This clonotype was seen ten or more times. This chain uses TRBV6-1 with TRBJ1-2, with D unclear. Trimming removed 5 bases at V and 2 bases at J, with 6 bases between. The CDR3 covers 12 residues. Germline-derived CDR1 and CDR2 are MNHNS and SASEGT. CDR3 bases: TGTGCCAGCAGTTCCCCAAACTATGGCTACACCTTC. This codes for CASSSPNYGYTF.

The table lists this clonotype with a few counts. The genes are TRBV6-2 or TRBV6-3 and TRBJ1-5, with a possible D match to TRBD1 (5 bases). V was clipped by 6 bases and J by 2 bases, with 14 bases between them. Germline assignment: CDR1 MNHEY and CDR2 SVGEGT. The CDR3 is made up of 15 amino acids. CDR3 amino acids: CASSHGGVGNQPQHF. CDR3 coding DNA: TGTGCCAGCAGCCACGGGGGAGTAGGCAATCAGCCCCAGCATTTT.

This clonotype came up many times. The chain recombines TRBV29-1 with TRBJ1-1, with D uncertain. The germline V and J ends were trimmed by 4 bases and 3 bases, with 3 bases remaining between them. CDR3 length equals 10 residues. Germline V CDR1 and CDR2: SQVTM, ANQGSEA. CDR3 sequence: CSVGYTEAFF. The CDR3 nucleotides are TGCAGCGTTGGCTACACTGAAGCTTTCTTT. Based on the CDR3 plus reference TRBV29-1 and TRBJ1-1, the full variable domain is SAVISQKPSRDICQRGTSLTIQCQVDSQVTMMFWYRQQPGQSLTLIATANQGSEATYESGFVIDKFPISRPNLTFSTLTVSNMSPEDSSIYLCSVGYTEAFFGQGTRLTVV.

V and J are TRBV4-2 and TRBJ2-1, with 9 bases that match TRBD2. J gave up 16 bases and V 0 bases, and 13 bases lay outside the gene matches. The length of the CDR3 is 15 residues. Germline V gene data show CDR1 as LGHNA and CDR2 as YNFKEQ. The CDR3 sequence is CASSQDDLGGRAGFF. CDR3 nucleotide sequence: TGTGCCAGCAGCCAAGATGATCTAGGCGGGAGGGCCGGTTTCTTC.

This clonotype was observed many times. The chain recombines TRBV30 with TRBJ2-1, with no clear D. The CDR3 has 11 amino acids. From germline, CDR1 is GTSNPN and CDR2 SVGIG (reference sequence). The V gene lost 7 bases and the J gene lost 3 bases, with 7 bases spanning the gap. For the CDR3, the DNA is TGTGCCTACAGTGGCTACAATGAGCAGTTCTTC. Its protein product is CAYSGYNEQFF. The full variable domain, with the rest looked up from reference TRBV30 and TRBJ2-1, is SQTIHQWPATLVQPVGSPLSLECTVEGTSNPNLYWYRQAAGRGLQLLFYSVGIGQISSEVPQNLSASRPQDRQFILSSKKLLLSDSGFYLCAYSGYNEQFFGPGTRLTVL.

This clonotype was counted ten times or more. CDR3 coding DNA: TGTGCCAGCAGCCCACGCGCCTCGAGCACAGATACGCAGTATTTT. This sequence encodes CASSPRASSTDTQYF. The chain has TRBV6-1 and TRBJ2-3; D is unclear. V lost 6 bases, J lost 0 bases, and 13 bases lay in between. CDR1 and CDR2 (germline): MNHNS, SASEGT. The CDR3 spans 15 residues.

This clonotype has at least ten counts. The V gene is TRBV28, the J gene TRBJ2-7; 10 bases align to TRBD1. The CDR3 runs 17 residues. Germline CDR1 reads MDHEN; CDR2 reads SYDVKM. V dropped 7 bases and J dropped 6; count of bases not matched to a gene: 18. The CDR3 DNA follows: TGTGCCAGCATTAACCCACCGGGACAGGGGCCGCCCGGCGAGCAGTACTTC. As protein: CASINPPGQGPPGEQYF.

This chain connects TRBV4-1 to TRBJ2-5; no firm D call. The V and J ends lost 4 bases and 1 base respectively, with 10 bases between them. The germline V gene encodes CDR1 MGHRA and CDR2 YSYEKL. This CDR3 has 14 residues. The CDR3 region is CASSLTAIQETQYF. CDR3 nucleotides: TGCGCCAGCAGCCTTACGGCTATCCAAGAGACCCAGTACTTC.

At least ten counts were recorded for this clonotype. The chain couples TRBV4-2 to TRBJ2-1; D is ambiguous. This CDR3 has 15 residues. V dropped 0 bases and J dropped 4 bases, with 10 bases sitting between them. CDR1 LGHNA and CDR2 YNFKEQ come from the germline V gene. The CDR3, as DNA: TGTGCCAGCAGCCAAGATTATGTGGCTTACAATGAGCAGTTCTTC. As protein: CASSQDYVAYNEQFF.

In its sample, this clonotype was seen many times. This chain joins TRBV12-3 or TRBV12-4 and TRBJ1-5, with D tentatively TRBD1 (6 bases). The CDR3 is made up of 13 amino acids. Trimming took 5 bases from V and 5 from J, leaving 10 bases between them. The CDR3 DNA reads as TGTGCCAGCAGTCGGACAGATGATCAGCCCCAGCATTTT. Its translation: CASSRTDDQPQHF.

The table lists this clonotype with many counts. The V and J genes are TRBV19 and TRBJ1-6; D is uncertain. Germline V CDR1 and CDR2: LNHDA, SQIVND (reference sequence). The CDR3 runs to 14 residues. Trimming removed 6 bases from V and 8 bases from J, with 14 bases in between. The CDR3 nucleotides read TGTGCCAGTAGAGCCCAGGTCGGGGATTCACCCCTCCACTTT. The encoded protein is CASRAQVGDSPLHF.

This clonotype has a count of ten or more. The J gene is TRBJ1-5, the V gene TRBV27; perhaps TRBD1 as D (5 bases). V shed 8 bases and J shed 2 bases, with 16 bases lying between them. The CDR3 covers 15 residues. Germline V gene lookup returns CDR1 MNHEY and CDR2 SMNVEV (reference sequence). The CDR3, as DNA: TGTGCCAGCGGGAAGGGGCGCTGGGGCAATCAGCCCCAGCATTTT. Protein: CASGKGRWGNQPQHF.

This clonotype occurred many times. The chain is built from TRBV11-2 and TRBJ2-2, with 9 bases lining up with TRBD2. CDR3 length: 15 residues. With 0 bases clipped from V and 6 bases from J, the junction kept 2 bases outside the gene matches. Germline lookup yields CDR1 SGHAT and CDR2 FQNNGV. The CDR3 sequence: CASSLERTSAGELFF. Here the CDR3 DNA reads TGTGCCAGCAGCTTAGAGAGGACTAGCGCCGGGGAGCTGTTTTTT. Based on the CDR3 plus reference TRBV11-2 and TRBJ2-2, the full variable domain is EAGVAQSPRYKIIEKRQSVAFWCNPISGHATLYWYQQILGQGPKLLIQFQNNGVVDDSQLPKDRFSAERLKGVDSTLKIQPAKLEDSAVYLCASSLERTSAGELFFGEGSRLTVL.

The table lists this clonotype with many counts. This chain uses TRBV5-8 with TRBJ1-6; D call uncertain. CDR1 SGHTS and CDR2 YDEGEE come from the germline V gene. This CDR3 has 14 amino acids. V lost 9 bases and J 7 bases, leaving 17 bases between the germline ends. CDR3 bases: TGTGCCACCCGGATGGGCGGATCCAATTCACCCCTCCACTTT. Residues: CATRMGGSNSPLHF.

This clonotype was seen repeatedly, ten times or more. The chain has TRBV7-2 and TRBJ2-2; D not certain. V lost 1 base and J lost 0, with 9 bases in between. The CDR3 loop spans 16 amino acids. Germline V CDR1 and CDR2: SGHTA, FQGNSA. As DNA, the CDR3 is TGTGCCAGCAGCTTAGTGGTTACTACGAACACCGGGGAGCTGTTTTTT. Translated: CASSLVVTTNTGELFF.

This clonotype was counted ten times or more. The rearrangement links TRBV25-1 to TRBJ2-5; D call uncertain. The V end lost 3 bases, the J end lost 1 base, and 6 bases lay between the germline ends. The CDR3 sequence is 13 residues long. Germline CDR1 is MGHDK and CDR2 is SYGVNS. Written as DNA, the CDR3 is TGTGCCAGCAGTGACTACTTCCAAGAGACCCAGTACTTC. Translation gives CASSDYFQETQYF.

This clonotype has ten or more counts. For the CDR3, the DNA is TGTGCCAGCAGCCAAGTTCCCAGATCGATGGAGCTGTTTTTT. Amino acid sequence: CASSQVPRSMELFF. The chain links TRBV3-1 to TRBJ2-2; D unclear. Germline CDR1 is LGHDT and CDR2 is YNNKEL (reference sequence). The CDR3 has 14 residues. V was clipped by 1 base and J by 10 bases, with 13 bases between them. Variable domain in full (rest from reference TRBV3-1 and TRBJ2-2): DTAVSQTPKYLVTQMGNDKSIKCEQNLGHDTMYWYKQDSKKFLKIMFSYNNKELIINETVPNRFSPKSPDKAHLNLHINSLELGDSAVYFCASSQVPRSMELFFGEGSRLTVL.

This clonotype came up many times. The chain joins TRBV6-1 to TRBJ1-6, with TRBD1 identical over 7 bases. CDR3 length: 14 amino acids. The germline gives CDR1 MNHNS, CDR2 SASEGT. Trimming removed 8 bases from V and 6 bases from J; junction bases left unmatched: 7. The CDR3 loop is CASAKQGPNSPLHF. In nucleotides, the CDR3 is TGTGCCAGCGCGAAACAGGGGCCTAATTCACCCCTCCACTTT.

The genes are TRBV18 and TRBJ2-2; 9 positions agree with TRBD1. V dropped 5 bases and J dropped 0; count of bases not matched to a gene: 4. Germline V lookup: CDR1 KGHSH, CDR2 LQKENI. The CDR3 extends over 16 amino acids. The CDR3, as DNA: TGTGCCAGCTCAGCGACAGGGGGGCCGAACACCGGGGAGCTGTTTTTT. This encodes CASSATGGPNTGELFF.